Listed here are 29 T cell receptor beta chains from one sample, sequenced in a study of T cells in Graves' hyperthyroidism and ophthalmopathy (dated by TCRdb to between 2018 and 2021). The library was generated by multiplex PCR. Sequencing relied on an Illumina HiSeq 2000. The TCR beta CDR3 regions were amplified from RNA transcripts. A first-round RT-PCR of the TCR CDR3 used the HTBI primer set with the Qiagen OneStep RT-PCR kit. TCRdb took the public reads, trimmed them with fastp at Q25, ran MiXCR for clone calling and kept in-frame beta chains. Every entry covers one CDR3 protein and lists the most common genes and DNA from its rows. Within this sample are about 290,000 distinct CDR3 sequences, with roughly 19% of them counted one time only. Jointly, the top ten make up approximately 37% of the sample. Sequenced sample: blood. All receptors derive from a man aged 50 or older with Graves' ophthalmopathy.

In its sample, this clonotype was seen a few times. This rearrangement joins TRBV19 to TRBJ1-1; D gene uncertain. This CDR3 has 12 residues. Trimming took off 6 bases at V and 1 base at J, with 6 bases between the two ends. Germline V gives CDR1 LNHDA, CDR2 SQIVND (reference sequence). The CDR3: CASRQPNTEAFF. The CDR3 DNA is TGTGCCAGTAGGCAACCGAACACTGAAGCTTTCTTT.

This chain joins TRBV3-1 and TRBJ1-2; D ambiguous. Per the germline V gene, CDR1 is LGHDT and CDR2 is YNNKEL (reference sequence). With 2 bases removed from V and 3 bases from J, the gap between germline ends came to 13 bases. The CDR3 is 15 residues long. Here the CDR3 DNA reads TGTGCCAGCAGCCAACGGGTGGGGTTCCACTATGGCTACACCTTC. It encodes CASSQRVGFHYGYTF.

This clonotype occurred many times. This sequence joins TRBV3-1 and TRBJ2-1; the D gene is possibly TRBD2 (5 bases). The germline V gene has CDR1 LGHDT and CDR2 YNNKEL (reference sequence). The V end lost 0 bases, the J end lost 9 bases, and 9 bases lay between the germline ends. The CDR3 extends over 13 amino acids. The CDR3 DNA follows: TGTGCCAGCAGCCAAGATCCGGGAACTGAGCAGTTCTTC. This codes for CASSQDPGTEQFF.

V is TRBV6-5 and J is TRBJ2-6; D not resolved. Per germline, CDR1 MNHEY and CDR2 SVGAGI. V lost 8 bases to trimming and J lost 0 bases, with 8 bases between them. The CDR3 covers 14 residues. The CDR3 DNA reads TGTGCCAGCCTTACATACTCTGGGGCCAACGTCCTGACTTTC. Amino acids: CASLTYSGANVLTF.

This clonotype was counted at least ten times. V gene TRBV28 combines with J gene TRBJ2-5; no reliable D call. Germline values: CDR1 MDHEN, CDR2 SYDVKM. CDR3 length: 14 amino acids. With 3 bases removed from V and 2 bases from J, the gap between germline ends came to 10 bases. The CDR3 here is CASSFRNIQETQYF. The CDR3 DNA is TGTGCCAGCAGTTTTCGAAATATACAAGAGACCCAGTACTTC. Full variable domain (missing parts from reference TRBV28 and TRBJ2-5): DVKVTQSSRYLVKRTGEKVFLECVQDMDHENMFWYRQDPGLGLRLIYFSYDVKMKEKGDIPEGYSVSREKKERFSLILESASTNQTSMYLCASSFRNIQETQYFGPGTRLLVL.

This clonotype occurred once. The chain uses TRBV5-5 and TRBJ2-7, with 12 bases aligning to TRBD2. Germline V gives CDR1 SGHKS, CDR2 YYEKEE (reference sequence). V shed 4 bases and J 3 bases; nucleotides not matched to a gene: 5. CDR3 length equals 15 residues. CDR3 in amino acids: CASSEGLAGIYEQYF. The CDR3 DNA reads TGTGCCAGCAGCGAAGGACTAGCGGGGATCTACGAGCAGTACTTC.

The rearrangement joins TRBV6-1 to TRBJ1-1, with 7 positions matching TRBD1. Looked up from germline, CDR1 is MNHNS and CDR2 is SASEGT. Trimming at V came to 6 bases and at J to 5 bases, leaving 9 bases not matched to a gene. This CDR3 is 14 amino acids long. CDR3 coding DNA: TGTGCCAGCAGCCGGGACAGACGTTTAACTGAAGCTTTCTTT. Its translation: CASSRDRRLTEAFF.

The chain links TRBV20-1 to TRBJ1-1, with D unclear. V shed 3 bases and J shed 6 bases, with 14 bases lying between them. The CDR3 has 13 residues. Germline lookup yields CDR1 DFQATT and CDR2 SNEGSKA (reference sequence). The CDR3 protein is CSASQDTVSEAFF. For the CDR3, the DNA is TGCAGTGCTAGCCAAGATACAGTTTCTGAAGCTTTCTTT.

CDR3 nucleotides: TGTGCCAGCAGCCCCGGGGGGACCACGCAGTATTTT. This sequence encodes CASSPGGTTQYF. V gene TRBV13 combines with J gene TRBJ2-3; 7 nucleotides align to TRBD2. The CDR3 totals 12 residues. Per the germline V gene, CDR1 is PRHDT and CDR2 is FYEKMQ (reference sequence). After removal of 5 bases from V and 9 bases from J, the junction contained 5 bases not matched to a gene.

This chain links TRBV20-1 with TRBJ2-2; 12 bases are a match to TRBD2. CDR3 size: 16 residues. In germline, CDR1 is DFQATT, CDR2 SNEGSKA (reference sequence). V trimming: 2 bases; J trimming: 4 bases; junction bases outside the gene matches: 5. The CDR3: CSARLPGLAGTGELFF. In DNA form, the CDR3 reads TGCAGTGCTAGACTACCGGGACTAGCGGGCACCGGGGAGCTGTTTTTT.

This clonotype was observed many times. The V gene is TRBV28, the J gene TRBJ1-5, with TRBD1 identical over 7 bases. CDR3 length: 15 amino acids. The germline V gene encodes CDR1 MDHEN and CDR2 SYDVKM. V was clipped by 8 bases and J by 11 bases; unmatched bases: 18. The CDR3 sequence is CASRQGRALISAQHF. The CDR3 nucleotides read TGTGCCAGCCGACAGGGCAGGGCTCTAATTTCCGCCCAGCATTTT.

Only a few counts were recorded for this clonotype. V and J are TRBV28 and TRBJ1-2; TRBD1 is a possible D gene (6 bases). The CDR3 extends over 12 amino acids. Trimming stripped 5 bases from V and 12 bases from J, with 16 bases between. Germline V lookup: CDR1 MDHEN, CDR2 SYDVKM. The CDR3 DNA is TGTGCCAGCAGTCAGGGGCTTGGGGGCCACACCTTC. The encoded protein is CASSQGLGGHTF.

The chain employs TRBV27 and TRBJ1-3; TRBD1 matches 10 bases. Trimming took 6 bases from V and 3 from J; bases not matched to a gene: 5. The CDR3 has 15 amino acids. Germline loops: CDR1 MNHEY, CDR2 SMNVEV (reference sequence). The CDR3 protein is CASSAGTGVGNTIYF. The CDR3 DNA reads as TGTGCCAGCAGCGCCGGGACAGGGGTTGGAAACACCATATATTTT.

Comment on this clonotype: Relative to the germline gene, one junction end is altered; a read error may explain this. The chain carries TRBV7-9 and TRBJ2-7; tentative D call: TRBD2 (5 bases). The CDR3 consists of 15 residues. The germline gives CDR1 SEHNR, CDR2 FQNEAQ (reference sequence). The CDR3 DNA is TGTGCCAGCAGTCCCAAGGTGCGGGTTGGGTACGGGCAGTACTTC. Its translation is CASSPKVRVGYGQYF.

This clonotype has just a few counts. The chain has TRBV5-1 and TRBJ2-1; 11 bases are a match to TRBD2. Germline trimming cut 0 bases from V and 12 bases from J; bases unmatched to any gene: 8. CDR1 is SGHRS, CDR2 YFSETQ, per germline. This CDR3 comprises 15 residues. CDR3 DNA: TGCGCCAGCAGCTTGGCGACGACTAGCGGGACCGGGCAGTTCTTC. Protein: CASSLATTSGTGQFF. The full variable domain, with the rest looked up from reference TRBV5-1 and TRBJ2-1, is KAGVTQTPRYLIKTRGQQVTLSCSPISGHRSVSWYQQTPGQGLQFLFEYFSETQRNKGNFPGRFSGRQFSNSRSEMNVSTLELGDSALYLCASSLATTSGTGQFFGPGTRLTVL.

The table lists this clonotype with many counts. The chain couples TRBV2 to TRBJ1-2; TRBD1 agrees at 7 bases. V lost 7 bases, J lost 8 bases, and 13 bases stayed unmatched. The germline CDR1 and CDR2 sequences are SNHLY and FYNNEI. The CDR3 covers 14 residues. CDR3 coding DNA: TGTGCCAGCATTGACAGGGCCGCTACCTTCGGCTACACCTTC. It is translated as CASIDRAATFGYTF. Combining the CDR3 with reference TRBV2 and TRBJ1-2 gives the whole variable domain EPEVTQTPSHQVTQMGQEVILRCVPISNHLYFYWYRQILGQKVEFLVSFYNNEISEKSEIFDDQFSVERPDGSNFTLKIRSTKLEDSAMYFCASIDRAATFGYTFGSGTRLTVV.

The table lists this clonotype with a few counts. This chain links TRBV6-1 with TRBJ2-7; tentatively, D is TRBD1 (6 bases). CDR1 is MNHNS and CDR2 is SASEGT in the germline V gene. CDR3 length equals 18 residues. Trimming pared 3 bases from V and 1 base from J, leaving 22 bases between. The CDR3: CASSDLKGTDRPSYEQYF. The CDR3 nucleotides are TGTGCCAGCAGTGACCTAAAGGGGACGGACAGACCTTCCTACGAGCAGTACTTC.

This clonotype was counted between two and nine times. J is TRBJ2-7 and V is TRBV7-9; D is ambiguous. V was cut by 5 bases and J by 3 bases, with 14 bases left in between. The CDR3 runs 14 residues. Germline CDR1 and CDR2: SEHNR and FQNEAQ (reference sequence). The CDR3 sequence: CASSPGTTVYEQYF. The CDR3 DNA reads TGTGCCAGCAGCCCGGGTACTACAGTCTACGAGCAGTACTTC.

This clonotype appeared many times. The V gene is TRBV6-6, the J gene TRBJ1-1, with 7 positions matching TRBD1. The V segment lost 0 bases and the J segment 0 bases; nucleotides outside the gene matches: 1. Germline assignment: CDR1 MNHNY and CDR2 SVGAGI (reference sequence). The length of the CDR3 is 15 residues. The CDR3 here is CASSYSGQLNTEAFF. The DNA for the CDR3 is TGTGCCAGCAGTTACTCGGGACAGTTGAACACTGAAGCTTTCTTT.

In its sample, this clonotype was seen many times. The V gene is TRBV20-1, the J gene TRBJ2-1; D is possibly TRBD1 (6 bases). Trimming cost V 5 bases and J 8 bases, with 19 bases left between them. Germline CDR1 is DFQATT and CDR2 is SNEGSKA (reference sequence). The CDR3 is 14 amino acids. DNA of the CDR3: TGCAGTGCTTTGCTTGGACAGTCTAAATATGAGCAGTTCTTC. Translated, it gives CSALLGQSKYEQFF.

The chain carries TRBV5-6 and TRBJ1-3, with D possibly TRBD1 on 6 matching bases. The CDR3 loop spans 16 amino acids. The V and J ends lost 4 bases and 3 bases respectively, with 17 bases between them. Germline V lookup: CDR1 SGHDT, CDR2 YYEEEE. CDR3 sequence reads: CASSPLTGGGGNTIYF. In DNA, the CDR3 is TGTGCCAGCAGCCCACTCACGGGGGGCGGTGGAAACACCATATATTTT.

This clonotype was found many times. This chain connects TRBV11-2 to TRBJ1-3, with D possibly TRBD1 on 6 matching bases. The CDR3 consists of 14 residues. Germline CDR1 reads SGHAT; CDR2 reads FQNNGV. V shed 4 bases and J shed 3 bases, with 10 bases lying between them. The CDR3 DNA follows: TGTGCCAGCAGCTCGACAGGAAGTGGAAACACCATATATTTT. Its translation: CASSSTGSGNTIYF. Full variable domain (rest looked up from reference TRBV11-2 and TRBJ1-3): EAGVAQSPRYKIIEKRQSVAFWCNPISGHATLYWYQQILGQGPKLLIQFQNNGVVDDSQLPKDRFSAERLKGVDSTLKIQPAKLEDSAVYLCASSSTGSGNTIYFGEGSWLTVV.

The genes are TRBV6-1 and TRBJ2-1; 13 nucleotides agree with TRBD2. The V gene's germline CDR1 is MNHNS and CDR2 SASEGT. J lost 8 bases, V lost 5 bases, and 9 bases had no gene match. The CDR3 is 16 residues long. Here the CDR3 DNA reads TGTGCCAGCAGTCACGGACTAGCGGGAGAGGGTGATGAGCAGTTCTTC. This codes for CASSHGLAGEGDEQFF.

The rearrangement uses TRBV27 and TRBJ2-1; 9 nucleotides line up with TRBD2. J gave up 5 bases and V 2 bases, and 4 bases lay outside the gene matches. The CDR3 has 15 residues. Germline V lookup: CDR1 MNHEY, CDR2 SMNVEV (reference sequence). Here the CDR3 reads CASSLIAGAHNEQFF. CDR3 sequence (DNA): TGTGCCAGCAGTTTAATAGCGGGAGCTCACAATGAGCAGTTCTTC.

This clonotype was recorded at least ten times. This chain links TRBV28 with TRBJ2-3, with no clear D. Germline assignment: CDR1 MDHEN and CDR2 SYDVKM. Trimming shortened V by 1 base and J by 6 bases, and 14 bases separated the two germline ends. CDR3 length: 15 residues. The CDR3 region is CASSLYPTLADTQYF. The CDR3 DNA sequence: TGTGCCAGCAGTTTATACCCCACCCTGGCGGATACGCAGTATTTT.

The chain joins TRBV3-1 to TRBJ2-1, with 9 bases aligning to TRBD2. V lost 2 bases and J lost 4; bases outside the gene matches: 6. This CDR3 is 16 amino acids long. The V gene's germline CDR1 is LGHDT and CDR2 YNNKEL (reference sequence). The CDR3: CASSQSAGLAYNEQFF. DNA for the CDR3: TGTGCCAGCAGCCAATCCGCGGGACTAGCTTACAATGAGCAGTTCTTC.

This clonotype was counted at least ten times. The CDR3 reads CASSETPWVDTEAFF. DNA for the CDR3: TGTGCCAGCAGTGAGACACCCTGGGTAGACACTGAAGCTTTCTTT. V and J are TRBV6-1 and TRBJ1-1; D gene ambiguous. CDR3 size: 15 residues. V gave up 3 bases and J gave up 3 bases, with 14 bases separating them. In germline, CDR1 is MNHNS, CDR2 SASEGT.

This clonotype has a count of ten or more. The V gene is TRBV12-3 or TRBV12-4, the J gene TRBJ2-7; D unresolved. This CDR3 has 13 residues. Trimming left V 7 bases short and J 1 base short, with 11 bases between. The CDR3: CASTLTESYEQYF. The CDR3 nucleotides are TGTGCCAGCACCCTGACTGAATCCTACGAGCAGTACTTC.

As DNA, the CDR3 is TGTGCCAGCACCTCCTGGGGAGATGGCTACACCTTC. Amino acids: CASTSWGDGYTF. The rearrangement links TRBV7-2 to TRBJ1-2; D is undetermined. The germline CDR1 and CDR2 sequences are SGHTA and FQGNSA. The CDR3 contains 12 residues. Trimming shortened V by 7 bases and J by 6 bases, and 12 bases separated the two germline ends.